This T cell receptor (beta chain) is from a study of beta chain features in type 1 diabetes. At the level of the study: No patient-donor differences in age, gender, total cells or subset yield. Taken together, all samples contributed approximately 110 million examined sorted cells. Findings and limits, study-wide: Diminished insertions and augmented deletions at VDJ junctions characterized type 1 diabetes patients.

Investigators reverse transcribed all isolated RNA, so they sequenced expressed TCRB transcripts. The data were produced by immunoSEQ multiplex PCR, yet TCRdb's version contains in-frame clones alone and is incomplete. The sample consists of under 900,000 clones, 15% to 20% of them appearing once. Trimming took off 8 bases at V and 9 bases at J, with 11 bases between the two ends. This CDR3 region has 11 residues. From germline, CDR1 is MNHEY and CDR2 SVGAGI. Remarks on this clone: Its antigen remains unidentified.

This chain connects TRBV6-5 to TRBJ2-4; D gene unclear. The sequence derives from a woman under 30 in good health. Sample: naive CD4+ T cells from blood. The CDR3 coding sequence is TGTGCCAGCGGCACCGGTGGCATTCAGTACTTC. Amino acid sequence: CASGTGGIQYF.